This TCR beta chain was recovered during a study of PD-1 blockade in classical Hodgkin lymphoma. Overall study results and limits: With CD4+ cells, TCR diversity rose significantly by C4D1, but not with CD8+ cells. Nivolumab starters within 1 year of ASCT were excluded.

Every one of the patients relapsed after autologous stem cell transplantation (brentuximab vedotin exposure was variable). When best responses were assessed, they were complete response, partial response or progressive disease. This clone showed up just a few times. Its specificity is not known. TCRdb's copy holds only in-frame clones and misses some; the assay was immunoSEQ multiplex PCR. The sample lists tens of thousands of clones, roughly four fifths occurring once. V lost 7 bases, J lost 2 bases, and 2 bases stayed unmatched. The V gene's germline CDR1 is MDHEN and CDR2 SYDVKM. The CDR3 loop spans 14 amino acids.

This clonotype was sampled from a human donor with classical Hodgkin lymphoma. The chain couples TRBV28 to TRBJ2-2, with TRBD2 matching 9 bases. The material sequenced was peripheral blood mononuclear cells (PBMCs), taken at baseline. CDR3 sequence (DNA): TGTGCCAGCACAGCGGGGGGAAACACCGGGGAGCTGTTTTTT. It codes for CASTAGGNTGELFF.